The 5 T cell receptor beta chains below were found in one sample sequenced in a study of cytomegalovirus exposure and HLA in healthy donors. The PCR employed 60 Vbeta primers together with 13 Jbeta primers. Repertoires were generated with immunoSEQ multiplex PCR, while TCRdb's copy carries only in-frame clones and drops some. The sample carries some 220,000 clones, around 80% recorded once. Source material: PBMCs. These receptors originate from a boy between 5 and 17 years old in good health and CMV-seronegative.

V is TRBV29-1 and J is TRBJ2-2, with 10 bases fitting TRBD1. CDR3 length equals 16 residues. In germline, CDR1 is SQVTM, CDR2 ANQGSEA. V shed 7 bases and J 3 bases; nucleotides not matched to a gene: 11. The CDR3 DNA is TGCAGCGCTGGGACAGGACAGGGGGTAGACACCGGGGAGCTGTTTTTT. Protein sequence: CSAGTGQGVDTGELFF.

The chain employs TRBV5-1 and TRBJ2-3, with 8 bases that match TRBD1. The germline V gene has CDR1 SGHRS and CDR2 YFSETQ. Losses at the gene ends were 3 bases for V and 4 bases for J; bases not matched to a gene: 7. The CDR3 has 15 residues. This chain's CDR3 is CASSWTGSGSDTQYF. The CDR3 DNA is TGCGCCAGCAGCTGGACAGGGTCGGGTTCAGATACGCAGTATTTT.

The gene calls are TRBV11-3 and TRBJ2-1; D not certain. Trimming cost V 2 bases and J 0 bases, with 8 bases left between them. The CDR3 is 15 residues long. Germline values: CDR1 SGHNT, CDR2 YENEEA. CDR3 residues: CASSLSQISYNEQFF. The DNA of the CDR3 is TGTGCCAGCAGCTTATCCCAAATCTCCTACAATGAGCAGTTCTTC.

The chain couples TRBV11-3 to TRBJ2-7, with D possibly matching TRBD1 (7 bases). The CDR3 runs 15 residues. Per germline, CDR1 SGHNT and CDR2 YENEEA. The germline V and J ends were trimmed by 5 bases and 5 bases, with 19 bases remaining between them. CDR3 nucleotide sequence: TGTGCCAGCAGCACAGGGGCGGGAATGATCCACGAGCAGTACTTC. Its translation: CASSTGAGMIHEQYF.

On this clone: The same CDR3 is also encoded by other DNA sequences in this sample. This chain connects TRBV11-3 to TRBJ2-7; D perhaps matches TRBD2 (5 bases). The CDR3 runs 13 residues. Germline assignment: CDR1 SGHNT and CDR2 YENEEA. Trimming took off 4 bases at V and 3 bases at J, with 10 bases between the two ends. DNA of the CDR3: TGTGCCAGCAGCTCCCCCCGGGGCTACGAGCAGTACTTC. Translating it yields CASSSPRGYEQYF. Combining the CDR3 with reference TRBV11-3 and TRBJ2-7 gives the whole variable domain EAGVVQSPRYKIIEKKQPVAFWCNPISGHNTLYWYLQNLGQGPELLIRYENEEAVDDSQLPKDRFSAERLKGVDSTLKIQPAELGDSAVYLCASSSPRGYEQYFGPGTRLTVT.